A selection of T cell receptor beta chains follows, all from one sample in a study of a mutant IDH1 vaccine in newly diagnosed glioma. Clones were sequenced by immunoSEQ multiplex PCR, and TCRdb holds only the in-frame ones, with some missing. This table holds some 34,000 clones, roughly 90% found once. These receptors' targets are unknown. Specimen: PBMCs, collected from a glioma patient whose treatment included an IDH1 peptide vaccine. The receptors were sampled from a woman aged 40 to 49 with glioma. CDR3s include the opening cysteine and the closing phenylalanine or tryptophan. A D gene is named only where the DNA matches it firmly. For some rows the clone size is stated as once, few or many, or as a class when expanded; others skip it.

TRBV18,TRBJ1-5,-,-,CASSPTGNANQPQHF,TGTGCCAGCTCACCAACAGGGAACGCCAATCAGCCCCAGCATTTT
TRBV2,TRBJ2-7,-,-,CASTGVSRYEQYF,TGTGCCAGCACCGGAGTTAGCAGGTACGAGCAGTACTTC
TRBV4-1,TRBJ2-7,-,-,CASSQVSLYGYEQYF,TGCGCCAGCAGCCAAGTGAGCCTTTACGGCTACGAGCAGTACTTC
TRBV10-1,TRBJ2-1,TRBD1,-,CASSDPGQLYNEQFF,TGCGCCAGCAGTGACCCGGGACAGCTTTACAATGAGCAGTTCTTC
TRBV30,TRBJ2-7,TRBD2,-,CAWSPPPRLAATYEQYF,TGTGCCTGGAGTCCCCCTCCCCGACTAGCGGCTACCTACGAGCAGTACTTC
TRBV4-2,TRBJ1-2,TRBD1,-,CASSQETGGSYGYTF,TGTGCCAGCAGCCAAGAAACAGGGGGTAGCTATGGCTACACCTTC
TRBV10-2,TRBJ2-3,TRBD2,-,CASSLAGSTDTQYF,TGCGCCAGCTCCCTAGCGGGGAGCACAGATACGCAGTATTTT
TRBV11-2,TRBJ2-7,-,once,CASSLVLNLWEQYF,TGTGCCAGCAGCTTAGTACTAAACCTTTGGGAGCAGTACTTC
TRBV6-1,TRBJ1-1,-,-,CASSEEVGRPNTEAFF,TGTGCCAGCAGTGAAGAGGTTGGGCGACCGAACACTGAAGCTTTCTTT
TRBV2,TRBJ2-2,-,-,CASTRAHGTGELFF,TGTGCCAGCACCCGGGCCCACGGGACCGGGGAGCTGTTTTTT
TRBV19,TRBJ2-7,-,-,CASSPRTAPEQYF,TGTGCCAGTAGCCCTAGGACCGCTCCCGAGCAGTACTTC
TRBV30,TRBJ2-2,TRBD2,-,CAWDSRGLAGFRAGELFF,TGTGCCTGGGACTCCAGAGGGCTAGCGGGATTTAGGGCCGGGGAGCTGTTTTTT
TRBV4-1,TRBJ2-1,-,-,CASSQGVSLYEQFF,TGCGCCAGCAGCCAAGGCGTGAGTCTCTATGAGCAGTTCTTC
TRBV6-5,TRBJ2-5,-,once,CASSLDTDVETQYF,TGTGCCAGCAGCCTCGACACGGATGTAGAGACCCAGTACTTC
TRBV2,TRBJ2-5,-,-,CASSEERAPQETQYF,TGTGCCAGCAGTGAAGAGCGGGCGCCGCAAGAGACCCAGTACTTC
TRBV15,TRBJ1-5,TRBD1,-,CATHSGQGSNQPQHF,TGTGCCACCCATTCTGGACAGGGAAGCAATCAGCCCCAGCATTTT
TRBV11-2,TRBJ2-2,-,-,CASSGDTNTGELFF,TGTGCCAGCAGTGGGGATACGAACACCGGGGAGCTGTTTTTT
TRBV7-9,TRBJ1-5,-,-,CASSPANQPQHF,TGTGCCAGCAGCCCCGCTAATCAGCCCCAGCATTTT
TRBV4-2,TRBJ2-3,TRBD2,-,CASSQAPGLAGGTDTQYF,TGTGCCAGCAGCCAGGCCCCGGGACTAGCTGGGGGGACAGATACGCAGTATTTT
TRBV29-1,TRBJ2-2,-,-,CSVGPAGSNTGELFF,TGCAGCGTTGGACCGGCGGGGTCGAACACCGGGGAGCTGTTTTTT
TRBV7-9,TRBJ1-4,TRBD1,-,CASSLPGTGTATNEKLFF,TGTGCCAGCAGCTTACCCGGGACAGGGACGGCAACTAATGAAAAACTGTTTTTT
TRBV6-1,TRBJ1-1,TRBD1,-,CASSVTGTGNTEAFF,TGTGCCAGCAGTGTGACCGGGACAGGGAACACTGAAGCTTTCTTT
TRBV6-5,TRBJ2-7,-,-,CASIQAPSYEQYF,TGTGCCAGCATCCAGGCCCCCTCCTACGAGCAGTACTTC
TRBV5-8,TRBJ2-7,-,-,CASSPGMYEQYF,TGTGCCAGCAGCCCAGGCATGTACGAGCAGTACTTC
TRBV4-1,TRBJ2-7,TRBD2,-,CASSKIGLVSEQYF,TGCGCCAGCAGCAAGATCGGACTAGTGAGCGAGCAGTACTTC
TRBV11-3,TRBJ2-7,-,once,CASSSRPIEAQYF,TGTGCCAGCAGCTCCCGACCTATCGAGGCGCAGTACTTC
TRBV19,TRBJ2-1,-,-,CASSIAGYYNEQFF,TGTGCCAGTAGTATAGCGGGGTACTACAATGAGCAGTTCTTC
TRBV6-5,TRBJ2-7,TRBD1,-,CASRTGTGLYEQYF,TGTGCCAGCAGAACCGGGACAGGGCTATACGAGCAGTACTTC
TRBV27,TRBJ2-7,TRBD2,-,CASSLSTGGPYEQYF,TGTGCCAGCAGTTTATCGACGGGAGGCCCGTACGAGCAGTACTTC
TRBV10-1,TRBJ2-5,-,-,CASSETPGLTGTQYF,TGCGCCAGCAGTGAGACCCCGGGGCTCACTGGGACCCAGTACTTC
TRBV2,TRBJ2-7,-,-,CASSPQYEQYF,TGTGCCAGCAGTCCACAGTACGAGCAGTACTTC
TRBV7-6,TRBJ2-5,-,-,CASSIRLDQETQYF,TGTGCCAGCAGCATTAGACTAGACCAAGAGACCCAGTACTTC
TRBV25-1,TRBJ2-5,-,-,CASIGRGSQETQYF,TGTGCCAGCATTGGGCGCGGGTCCCAAGAGACCCAGTACTTC
TRBV19,TRBJ1-1,-,-,CASRPLTGRNTEAFF,TGTGCCAGCCGCCCCCTGACCGGGAGAAACACTGAAGCTTTCTTT
TRBV29-1,TRBJ1-1,TRBD1,-,CSVVTGASEAFF,TGCAGCGTTGTGACAGGGGCCAGTGAAGCTTTCTTT
TRBV4-2,TRBJ2-3,-,-,CASSQELGDTQYF,TGTGCCAGCAGCCAAGAACTGGGAGATACGCAGTATTTT
TRBV5-1,TRBJ2-2,TRBD2,-,CASSGGGTSSPNTGELFF,TGCGCCAGCAGCGGGGGGGGGACTAGCTCCCCGAACACCGGGGAGCTGTTTTTT
TRBV5-5,TRBJ1-5,-,-,CASSFQGGNQPQHF,TGTGCCAGCAGCTTCCAGGGAGGTAATCAGCCCCAGCATTTT
TRBV2,TRBJ1-6,-,-,CASRQNSPLHF,TGTGCCAGCCGCCAGAATTCACCCCTCCACTTT
TRBV10-2,TRBJ2-3,-,few,CASVPTGAGADTQYF,TGCGCCAGCGTACCAACGGGGGCAGGGGCAGATACGCAGTATTTT
TRBV29-1,TRBJ1-1,-,-,CSVVHNTEAFF,TGCAGCGTTGTACATAACACTGAAGCTTTCTTT
TRBV7-2,TRBJ1-1,TRBD1,-,CASSRDRGNTEAFF,TGTGCCAGCAGCCGCGACAGGGGTAACACTGAAGCTTTCTTT
TRBV18,TRBJ1-5,-,-,CASSPRTGAGGQPQHF,TGTGCCAGCTCACCAAGGACTGGAGCTGGCGGTCAGCCCCAGCATTTT
TRBV27,TRBJ1-1,-,-,CASTLGQTRGAEAFF,TGTGCCAGCACCCTAGGTCAGACCCGGGGCGCTGAAGCTTTCTTT
TRBV5-6,TRBJ2-4,TRBD1,-,CASSLGLRDRAPAKNIQYF,TGTGCCAGCAGCTTGGGTTTGCGGGACAGGGCCCCGGCCAAAAACATTCAGTACTTC
TRBV5-1,TRBJ2-5,TRBD1,-,CASSLGGDRDVETQYF,TGCGCCAGCAGCTTGGGTGGGGACAGGGACGTGGAGACCCAGTACTTC
TRBV30,TRBJ1-1,-,-,CAWSADGNTEAFF,TGTGCCTGGAGTGCGGACGGTAACACTGAAGCTTTCTTT